The entry below gives a single T cell receptor beta chain sequence along with its context. With a much larger clone just one base away, this may be a read error. Other DNA sequences in the sample encode the same CDR3. The V end was cut by 5 bases, the J end by 3 bases, with 8 bases between. Germline V gene sequence: CDR1 SGHTA, CDR2 FQGNSA. This CDR3 is 13 amino acids long. The data are from a study of shared clonotypes between healthy human individuals. Generated by immunoSEQ multiplex PCR, the TCRdb table keeps only in-frame clones and is missing some. The sample shows about 520,000 clones, over 70% of them seen only once.

This receptor was identified in a woman between 40 and 50 years old in good health. Some clones in this sample may be carry-over from other donors' samples. The sequenced sample consisted of PBMCs. The chain has TRBV7-2 and TRBJ1-5; maybe TRBD1 (6 bases). The CDR3 DNA reads TGTGCCAGCAGCCGGGACACCAATCAGCCCCAGCATTTT. The encoded protein is CASSRDTNQPQHF. The variable domain in full, completed from reference TRBV7-2 and TRBJ1-5, reads GAGVSQSPSNKVTEKGKDVELRCDPISGHTALYWYRQSLGQGLEFLIYFQGNSAPDKSGLPSDRFSAERTGGSVSTLTIQRTQQEDSAVYLCASSRDTNQPQHFGDGTRLSIL.